This section outlines one T cell receptor beta chain sequence together with its context. TCRdb's copy holds only in-frame clones and misses some; the assay was immunoSEQ multiplex PCR. The sample has 300,000 or so clones; more than 75% are singletons. CDR1 is SGDLS and CDR2 is YYNGEE in the germline V gene. This CDR3 spans 13 amino acids. The V gene lost 1 base and the J gene lost 5 bases, with 7 bases spanning the gap. The data belong to a study of blood T cell repertoires in COVID-19. Study-level information: The cDNA or gDNA used as material had been derived from T cells, B-cell-depleted T cells, or PBMCs.

Sequencing was carried out using peripheral blood. This chain uses TRBV9 with TRBJ2-1; a weak D match, TRBD2 (5 bases). This sequence originates from a woman aged 40-49 years who had recovered from COVID-19. The CDR3 loop is CASSVRADNEQFF. CDR3 nucleotide sequence: TGTGCCAGCAGCGTACGAGCGGACAATGAGCAGTTCTTC.